The 20 T cell receptor beta chains presented below share a single source sample, sequenced in a study of identical twins. Each CDR3 protein is one row after TCRdb ran MiXCR on the 5' RACE reads. The data hold 350,000 to 600,000 distinct CDR3 sequences, with 13% to 15% observed a single time. The same data also went into a second study, on yellow fever vaccine responses in identical twins.

The source material was CD4+ T cells sorted from blood. These TCRs come from a woman between 18 and 30 years old in good health.

This rearrangement joins TRBV18 to TRBJ2-5, with D uncertain. CDR3 length: 13 residues. The V and J ends lost 6 bases and 3 bases respectively, with 11 bases between them. The germline V gene has CDR1 KGHSH and CDR2 LQKENI. CDR3: CASSPTLEETQYF. As DNA, the CDR3 is TGTGCCAGCTCCCCCACCCTAGAAGAGACCCAGTACTTC. Drawing the rest from reference TRBV18 and TRBJ2-5, the complete variable domain is NAGVMQNPRHLVRRRGQEARLRCSPMKGHSHVYWYRQLPEEGLKFMVYLQKENIIDESGMPKERFSAEFPKEGPSILRIQQVVRGDSAAYFCASSPTLEETQYFGPGTRLLVL.

The chain couples TRBV10-3 to TRBJ2-5; perhaps TRBD2 as D (5 bases). Germline V gene sequence: CDR1 ENHRY, CDR2 SYGVKD. The CDR3 extends over 12 amino acids. V was trimmed by 4 bases and J by 11 bases, leaving 14 bases between them. CDR3 nucleotides: TGTGCCATCAGTGGGGGTGATCCGGGACAGTACTTC. Translating it yields CAISGGDPGQYF.

V and J are TRBV2 and TRBJ2-5; D gene unclear. Between the trimmed V and J ends, which lost 2 bases and 0 bases, there was a span of 7 bases. Germline V gene lookup returns CDR1 SNHLY and CDR2 FYNNEI. This CDR3 contains 14 residues. CDR3 sequence: CASSESENQETQYF. The CDR3 coding sequence is TGTGCCAGCAGTGAATCGGAGAACCAAGAGACCCAGTACTTC.

V is TRBV5-1 and J is TRBJ2-3, with 10 bases matching TRBD1. Germline trimming cut 3 bases from V and 0 bases from J; bases unmatched to any gene: 13. This CDR3 is built from 19 residues. CDR1 and CDR2 from the germline V gene are SGHRS and YFSETQ. CDR3 in DNA: TGCGCCAGCAGCTCTCAGCCCGGGACAGGGGCTATAAGCACAGATACGCAGTATTTT. Translation gives CASSSQPGTGAISTDTQYF.

The chain links TRBV2 to TRBJ2-7; D may match TRBD1 or TRBD2 (5 bases each). Trimming removed 8 bases from V and 9 bases from J, with 14 bases in between. Germline CDR1 reads SNHLY; CDR2 reads FYNNEI. This CDR3 has 11 residues. CDR3 DNA: TGTGCCAGCCGCCGGGATGGGGGGCAGTACTTC. This encodes CASRRDGGQYF.

This clonotype was counted between two and nine times. This chain joins TRBV30 and TRBJ1-4, with D possibly matching TRBD1 (5 bases). The germline V gene has CDR1 GTSNPN and CDR2 SVGIG (reference sequence). CDR3 length: 17 residues. The V end lost 0 bases, the J end lost 8 bases, and 22 bases lay between the germline ends. The CDR3 bases are TGTGCCTGGAGTGTAGTAATCAGAGGCGGCGGGGGGGAAAAACTGTTTTTT. It translates to CAWSVVIRGGGGEKLFF.

V and J are TRBV18 and TRBJ1-1, with D uncertain. The germline V gene has CDR1 KGHSH and CDR2 LQKENI. Trimming stripped 1 base from V and 7 bases from J, with 10 bases between. CDR3 length equals 13 residues. This CDR3 reads CASSPQSGIEAFF. CDR3 bases: TGTGCCAGCTCACCACAATCGGGGATTGAAGCTTTCTTT.

The sample holds a few counts of this clonotype. The chain combines TRBV5-6 with TRBJ2-1; D is possibly TRBD1 (6 bases). Deletions cut 0 bases from V and 4 bases from J, with 17 bases between. The CDR3 covers 17 residues. The germline CDR1 and CDR2 sequences are SGHDT and YYEEEE. This chain's CDR3 is CASSLVGGTSLYNEQFF. The DNA of the CDR3 is TGTGCCAGCAGCTTGGTTGGTGGGACATCTCTTTACAATGAGCAGTTCTTC.

This sequence joins TRBV7-9 and TRBJ2-2; D possibly uses TRBD1 or TRBD2 (7 bases each). Germline V lookup: CDR1 SEHNR, CDR2 FQNEAQ (reference sequence). This CDR3 has 16 residues. V shed 6 bases and J shed 3 bases, with 17 bases lying between them. CDR3 protein: CASRRAPGGDTGELFF. The CDR3 region has the DNA TGTGCCAGCAGGCGGGCCCCAGGGGGGGACACCGGGGAGCTGTTTTTT. Using reference TRBV7-9 and TRBJ2-2 for the parts outside the CDR3, the full variable domain is DTGVSQNPRHKITKRGQNVTFRCDPISEHNRLYWYRQTLGQGPEFLTYFQNEAQLEKSRLLSDRFSAERPKGSFSTLEIQRTEQGDSAMYLCASRRAPGGDTGELFFGEGSRLTVL.

The table lists this clonotype with a few counts. This rearrangement joins TRBV20-1 to TRBJ2-5; 8 positions agree with TRBD2. The CDR3 spans 14 residues. Trimming took 1 base from V and 10 from J; bases not matched to a gene: 11. Germline V gene data show CDR1 as DFQATT and CDR2 as SNEGSKA (reference sequence). The CDR3 loop reads CSARAGGTKGGQYF. For the CDR3, the DNA is TGCAGTGCTAGAGCGGGGGGGACTAAAGGCGGCCAGTACTTC.

The chain carries TRBV29-1 and TRBJ2-1; no reliable D call. V lost 6 bases and J lost 4, with 7 bases in between. The germline CDR1 and CDR2 sequences are SQVTM and ANQGSEA. The CDR3 runs 11 residues. The CDR3 region is CSVSLYNEQFF. DNA of the CDR3: TGCAGCGTGTCCCTATACAATGAGCAGTTCTTC.

This clonotype has more than one count but fewer than ten. The genes are TRBV20-1 and TRBJ1-2; D is ambiguous. CDR1 DFQATT and CDR2 SNEGSKA come from the germline V gene (reference sequence). CDR3 size: 13 residues. The V gene lost 1 base and the J gene lost 8 bases, with 14 bases spanning the gap. CDR3 coding DNA: TGCAGTGCTAGAGGGCCAGTAGCGGGCGGCTACACCTTC. Its protein is CSARGPVAGGYTF.

The chain joins TRBV20-1 to TRBJ1-5; 11 nucleotides align to TRBD1. V shed 1 base, J shed 5 bases, and the junction held 4 bases outside the gene matches. The CDR3 is 15 amino acids. Germline V gene lookup returns CDR1 DFQATT and CDR2 SNEGSKA (reference sequence). Here the CDR3 reads CSARGRTGGDQPQHF. CDR3 nucleotide sequence: TGCAGTGCTAGAGGACGGACAGGGGGCGATCAGCCCCAGCATTTT.

The sample holds many counts of this clonotype. This chain uses TRBV5-1 with TRBJ2-2; D perhaps matches TRBD1 (6 bases). V was cut by 6 bases and J by 0 bases, with 15 bases left in between. CDR1 and CDR2 (germline): SGHRS, YFSETQ. The CDR3 covers 16 residues. The CDR3 loop is CASNDANRANTGELFF. Here the CDR3 DNA reads TGCGCCAGCAACGACGCCAACAGGGCGAACACCGGGGAGCTGTTTTTT.

This clonotype was detected only a few times. This sequence joins TRBV20-1 and TRBJ2-5; D tentatively reads TRBD1 or TRBD2 (6 bases each). Germline V CDR1 and CDR2: DFQATT, SNEGSKA (reference sequence). Trimming left V 2 bases short and J 5 bases short, with 15 bases between. The CDR3 loop spans 14 amino acids. The CDR3 DNA sequence: TGCAGTGCTAGACCCCTGGGGGGCCACGAGACCCAGTACTTC. Protein: CSARPLGGHETQYF.

This clonotype was picked up a small number of times. This rearrangement joins TRBV24-1 to TRBJ2-5, with 7 bases fitting TRBD2. Germline lookup yields CDR1 KGHDR and CDR2 SFDVKD. The V segment lost 3 bases and the J segment 0 bases; nucleotides outside the gene matches: 6. The CDR3 consists of 16 residues. As DNA, the CDR3 is TGTGCCACCAGTGATGGGGCCGGGGGGTACCAAGAGACCCAGTACTTC. Translation: CATSDGAGGYQETQYF.

This clonotype was observed a handful of times. The gene calls are TRBV29-1 and TRBJ2-1; 13 nucleotides match TRBD2. The CDR3 extends over 15 amino acids. CDR1 SQVTM and CDR2 ANQGSEA come from the germline V gene. V dropped 6 bases and J dropped 6; count of bases not matched to a gene: 8. The CDR3 sequence: CSVKLAGGPGNEQFF. CDR3 sequence (DNA): TGCAGCGTCAAACTAGCGGGAGGGCCCGGCAATGAGCAGTTCTTC.

The rearrangement links TRBV6-2 or TRBV6-3 to TRBJ2-4; 7 bases fit TRBD1. The CDR3 length is 16 residues. The ends lost 8 bases at V and 1 base at J; junction bases unmatched: 11. Germline V gene lookup returns CDR1 MNHEY and CDR2 SVGEGT. CDR3 region: CASGERGHTAKNIQYF. The CDR3 DNA sequence: TGTGCCAGCGGGGAAAGGGGGCATACGGCCAAAAACATTCAGTACTTC.

V and J are TRBV20-1 and TRBJ2-5, with 9 bases matching TRBD1. The germline gives CDR1 DFQATT, CDR2 SNEGSKA (reference sequence). This CDR3 has 15 residues. V lost 6 bases and J lost 5; bases outside the gene matches: 13. The CDR3 here is CSARAGTGFGETQYF. CDR3 in DNA: TGCAGTGCGAGGGCGGGGACAGGGTTTGGCGAGACCCAGTACTTC.

This clonotype appeared a few times. The rearrangement uses TRBV6-5 and TRBJ1-4, with unresolved D. The V end was cut by 0 bases, the J end by 6 bases, with 11 bases between. This CDR3 is built from 15 residues. Per the germline V gene, CDR1 is MNHEY and CDR2 is SVGAGI. The CDR3 region has the DNA TGTGCCAGCAGTTACTCGGTGGCCGGTGATGAAAAACTGTTTTTT. Translating it yields CASSYSVAGDEKLFF.